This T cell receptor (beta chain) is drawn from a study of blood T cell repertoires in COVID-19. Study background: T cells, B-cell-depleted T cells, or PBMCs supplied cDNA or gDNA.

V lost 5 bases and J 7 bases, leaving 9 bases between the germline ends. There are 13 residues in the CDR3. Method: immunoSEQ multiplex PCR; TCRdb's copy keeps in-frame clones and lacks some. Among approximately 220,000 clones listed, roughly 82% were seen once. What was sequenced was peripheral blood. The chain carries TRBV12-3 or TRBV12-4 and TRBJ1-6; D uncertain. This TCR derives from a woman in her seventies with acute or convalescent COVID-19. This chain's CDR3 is CASSTAGNSPLHF. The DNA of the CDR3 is TGTGCCAGCAGTACCGCCGGGAATTCACCCCTCCACTTT.